These T cell receptor beta chains were read from a single sample in a study of blood T cells in healthy people across ages. TCRdb analysed the 5' RACE reads with MiXCR anew, one entry per CDR3 protein. The data contain just under 900,000 distinct CDR3 sequences, more than 25% of them singletons. Input material: blood. The receptor set was obtained from an elderly woman in good health. CDR3s include the opening cysteine and the closing phenylalanine or tryptophan. D genes are given only for firm matches. Expanded clones get a size class; other rows say once, few or many, or leave the size out.

J gene: TRBJ2-7; V gene: TRBV3-1; clone size: .; D gene: .; CDR3 DNA: TGTGCCAGCAGCCCCCACGCCACCCGCTTGAACGAGCAGTACTTC; CDR3 protein: CASSPHATRLNEQYF
J gene: TRBJ1-5; V gene: TRBV20-1; clone size: many; D gene: .; CDR3 DNA: TGCAGTGCCGCACAAGGAGGCAATCAGCCCCAGCATTTT; CDR3 protein: CSAAQGGNQPQHF
J gene: TRBJ2-5; V gene: TRBV20-1; clone size: many; D gene: TRBD2; CDR3 DNA: TGCAGTGCTAGTTTTCTAGCGGGGTCCTCCTCGGAGACCCAGTACTTC; CDR3 protein: CSASFLAGSSSETQYF
J gene: TRBJ2-7; V gene: TRBV7-2; clone size: many; D gene: TRBD1; CDR3 DNA: TGTGCCAGCAGCCTAGACAGGGCATCCTACGAGCAGTACTTC; CDR3 protein: CASSLDRASYEQYF
J gene: TRBJ2-3; V gene: TRBV5-1; clone size: .; D gene: TRBD2; CDR3 DNA: TGCGCCAGCAGCTTAGATGGCGGGGGGACCGGAGATACGCAGTATTTT; CDR3 protein: CASSLDGGGTGDTQYF
J gene: TRBJ2-5; V gene: TRBV12-3/TRBV12-4; clone size: few; D gene: TRBD2; CDR3 DNA: TGTGCCAGCAGTTACGGACTAGCGGGCGAGACCCAGTACTTC; CDR3 protein: CASSYGLAGETQYF
J gene: TRBJ2-5; V gene: TRBV7-9; clone size: .; D gene: .; CDR3 DNA: TGTGCCAGCAGCTCGACCGGGCAACGAGAGACCCAGTACTTC; CDR3 protein: CASSSTGQRETQYF
J gene: TRBJ1-1; V gene: TRBV29-1; clone size: few; D gene: .; CDR3 DNA: TGCAGCGTTGGGGCCGGGAGGTTAACTGAAGCTTTCTTT; CDR3 protein: CSVGAGRLTEAFF
J gene: TRBJ1-1; V gene: TRBV29-1; clone size: few; D gene: TRBD1; CDR3 DNA: TGCAGCGTTGTGAGGGGGCTGAACACTGAAGCTTTCTTT; CDR3 protein: CSVVRGLNTEAFF
J gene: TRBJ2-3; V gene: TRBV12-3/TRBV12-4; clone size: .; D gene: TRBD2; CDR3 DNA: TGTGCCAGCAGTCGCCGGGAGGGACCAGATGTGCAGTATTTT; CDR3 protein: CASSRREGPDVQYF
J gene: TRBJ1-5; V gene: TRBV20-1; clone size: .; D gene: .; CDR3 DNA: TGCAGTGCTAGAGTCCCTACAGGGTATCAGCCCCAGCATTTT; CDR3 protein: CSARVPTGYQPQHF
J gene: TRBJ1-1; V gene: TRBV6-1; clone size: .; D gene: .; CDR3 DNA: TGTGCCAGCAGCCGAAATTCGGTCGGGGGGCCATTCACTGAAGCTTTCTTT; CDR3 protein: CASSRNSVGGPFTEAFF
J gene: TRBJ2-5; V gene: TRBV18; clone size: .; D gene: TRBD1; CDR3 DNA: TGTGCCAGCTCACGCGACAGGGGGCAGGAGCAGTACTTC; CDR3 protein: CASSRDRGQEQYF
J gene: TRBJ1-5; V gene: TRBV6-2/TRBV6-3; clone size: .; D gene: .; CDR3 DNA: TGTGCCAGCAGTTACCCAGGGGATGCCACCTCAGCCCAGCATTTT; CDR3 protein: CASSYPGDATSAQHF
J gene: TRBJ2-1; V gene: TRBV4-1; clone size: many; D gene: .; CDR3 DNA: TGCGCCAGCAGCCAAGCGGGCCTAACCTACAATGAGCAGTTCTTC; CDR3 protein: CASSQAGLTYNEQFF
J gene: TRBJ2-3; V gene: TRBV5-1; clone size: .; D gene: .; CDR3 DNA: TGCGCCAGCAGCCTGGACAGCACAGATGCGCAGTATTTT; CDR3 protein: CASSLDSTDAQYF